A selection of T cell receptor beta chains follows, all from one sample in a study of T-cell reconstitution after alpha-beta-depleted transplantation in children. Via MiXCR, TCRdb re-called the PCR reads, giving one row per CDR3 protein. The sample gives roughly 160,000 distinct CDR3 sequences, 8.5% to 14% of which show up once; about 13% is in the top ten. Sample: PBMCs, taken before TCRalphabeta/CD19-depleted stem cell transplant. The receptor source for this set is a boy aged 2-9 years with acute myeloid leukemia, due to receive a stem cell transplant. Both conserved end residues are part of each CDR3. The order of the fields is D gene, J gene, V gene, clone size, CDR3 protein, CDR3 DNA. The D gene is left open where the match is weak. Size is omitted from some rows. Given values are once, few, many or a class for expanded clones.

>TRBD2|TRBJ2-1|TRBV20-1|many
CSARRTRDNEQFF
TGCAGTGCTAGAAGGACTAGGGACAATGAGCAGTTCTTC
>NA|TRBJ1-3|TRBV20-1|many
CSARSLLTGNTIYF
TGCAGTGCTAGAAGTCTGCTGACTGGAAACACCATATATTTT
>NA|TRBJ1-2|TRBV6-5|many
CASSYSGALVYGYTF
TGTGCCAGCAGTTACTCGGGGGCCCTAGTCTATGGCTACACCTTC
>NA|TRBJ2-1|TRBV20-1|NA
CSVNSVGFYNEQFF
TGCAGTGTTAACAGCGTCGGGTTCTACAATGAGCAGTTCTTC
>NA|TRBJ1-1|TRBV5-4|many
CASSSIKGRFEAFF
TGTGCCAGCAGCAGTATTAAGGGCCGATTTGAAGCTTTCTTT
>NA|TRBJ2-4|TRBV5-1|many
CASSPDLAKNIQYF
TGCGCCAGCAGCCCCGACTTAGCCAAAAACATTCAGTACTTC
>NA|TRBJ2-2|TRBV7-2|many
CASSFKTATGELFF
TGTGCCAGCAGCTTCAAAACGGCCACCGGGGAGCTGTTTTTT
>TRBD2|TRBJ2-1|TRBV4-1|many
CASSQESTSEYNEQFF
TGCGCCAGCAGCCAAGAATCTACTAGCGAATACAATGAGCAGTTCTTC
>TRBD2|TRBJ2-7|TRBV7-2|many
CASSFGSGTPRYEQYF
TGTGCCAGCAGCTTTGGGAGCGGGACTCCCCGTTACGAGCAGTACTTC
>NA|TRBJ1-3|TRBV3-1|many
CASSQDHPGGNTIYF
TGTGCCAGCAGCCAAGACCATCCCGGGGGAAACACCATATATTTT
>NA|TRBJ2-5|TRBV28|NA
CASSEWQTLDQETQYF
TGTGCCAGCAGTGAGTGGCAGACTCTCGACCAAGAGACCCAGTACTTC
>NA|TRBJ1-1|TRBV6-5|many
CASSTVGTEAFF
TGTGCCAGCAGTACGGTGGGCACTGAAGCTTTCTTT
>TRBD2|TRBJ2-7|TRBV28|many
CASSSAGGRHEQYF
TGTGCCAGCAGTTCAGCGGGAGGGCGGCACGAGCAGTACTTC
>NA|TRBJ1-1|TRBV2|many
CARSDRRETEAFF
TGTGCCAGATCAGACAGGCGGGAAACTGAAGCTTTCTTT
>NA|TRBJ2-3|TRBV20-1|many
CSARDMKSADTQYF
TGCAGTGCTAGAGATATGAAGTCGGCAGATACGCAGTATTTT
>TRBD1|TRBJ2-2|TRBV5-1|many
CATGQGATGELFF
TGCGCCACCGGACAGGGGGCCACCGGGGAGCTGTTTTTT
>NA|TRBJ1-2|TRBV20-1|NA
CCARDPSGPSGHGYTF
TGCTGTGCTAGAGATCCTTCAGGGCCCTCTGGCCATGGCTACACCTTC
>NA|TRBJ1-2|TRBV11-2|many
CASSVRPGSLYGYTF
TGTGCCAGCAGCGTCCGCCCCGGATCCCTCTATGGCTACACCTTC
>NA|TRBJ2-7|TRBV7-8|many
CASSLARRETEQYF
TGTGCCAGCAGCTTAGCCAGGAGAGAAACCGAGCAGTACTTC
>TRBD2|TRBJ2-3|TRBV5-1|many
CASSWLAGGNRDTQYF
TGCGCCAGCAGCTGGCTAGCGGGGGGCAATAGGGATACGCAGTATTTT
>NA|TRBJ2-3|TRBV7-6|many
CASSLGPSGSSTDTQYF
TGTGCCAGCAGCTTGGGTCCCTCAGGGTCGAGCACAGATACGCAGTATTTT
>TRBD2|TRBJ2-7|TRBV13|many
CASSPARREGYEQYF
TGTGCCAGCAGCCCAGCACGGCGGGAGGGATACGAGCAGTACTTC
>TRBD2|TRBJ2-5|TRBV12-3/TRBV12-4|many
CASSPRGWGGPVWETQYF
TGTGCCAGCAGCCCAAGGGGTTGGGGAGGGCCGGTTTGGGAGACCCAGTACTTC
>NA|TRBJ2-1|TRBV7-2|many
CASSTTWGAPYNEQFF
TGTGCCAGCAGCACCACCTGGGGGGCACCCTACAATGAGCAGTTCTTC
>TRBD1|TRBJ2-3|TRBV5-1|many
CASSLGDRGRPDTQYF
TGCGCCAGCAGCTTGGGAGACAGGGGGCGGCCAGATACGCAGTATTTT
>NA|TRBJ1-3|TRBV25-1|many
CASSVALGLSGNTIYF
TGTGCCAGCAGTGTAGCTCTGGGGCTCTCTGGAAACACCATATATTTT
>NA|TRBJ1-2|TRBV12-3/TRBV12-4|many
CASRATGYYGYTF
TGTGCCAGCAGAGCGACAGGCTACTATGGCTACACCTTC
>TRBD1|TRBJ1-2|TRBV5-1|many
CASSYWTGDPQGYTF
TGCGCCAGCAGCTACTGGACAGGAGATCCTCAGGGCTACACCTTC